These T cell receptor beta chains were read from a single sample in a study of cytomegalovirus exposure and HLA in healthy donors. Sequencing was performed with immunoSEQ multiplex PCR; in TCRdb, only in-frame clones are kept and a portion is missing. The sample has 190,000 or so clones, roughly three quarters seen once. The sequenced material came from PBMCs. The receptors were gathered from a male donor in good health and CMV-seropositive. Both conserved end residues are part of each CDR3. D genes are given only for firm matches. The size field is filled for only some rows; it gives once, few, many or a size class.

abundance	d_gene	v_gene	j_gene	CDR3nt	CDR3aa
NA	NA	TRBV7-3	TRBJ2-3	TGTGCCAGCAGCTCTACTAAAAACACAGATACGCAGTATTTT	CASSSTKNTDTQYF
NA	NA	TRBV5-5	TRBJ1-1	TGTGCCAGCAGCTCAGCCTCTCGGGTGAACACTGAAGCTTTCTTT	CASSSASRVNTEAFF
NA	NA	TRBV6-1	TRBJ1-6	TGTGCCAGCAGTGGGTACAGGGACTCACCCCTCCACTTT	CASSGYRDSPLHF
NA	TRBD2	TRBV5-8	TRBJ2-3	TGTGCCAGCAGCTCCCGCCGCGGGGGGGACACAGATACGCAGTATTTT	CASSSRRGGDTDTQYF
once	TRBD1	TRBV7-2	TRBJ1-1	TGTGCCAGCAGCTTAGCCCCAGGGGGCGGTTGGGAAGCTTTCTTT	CASSLAPGGGWEAFF
NA	NA	TRBV6-6	TRBJ1-2	TGTGCCAGCAGTTACGGGGGCCCCCCGGACTATGGCTACACCTTC	CASSYGGPPDYGYTF
NA	NA	TRBV7-2	TRBJ2-3	TGTGCCAGCGGCCAAACAGATACGCAGTATTTT	CASGQTDTQYF
NA	NA	TRBV7-3	TRBJ2-3	TGTGCCAGCAGCTTAAGGGGTAGCGCCCCCGCAGATACGCAGTATTTT	CASSLRGSAPADTQYF
NA	NA	TRBV6-1	TRBJ1-1	TGTGCCAGCAGTGCTCCCTTGGGAAGGGGATTGACTGAAGCTTTCTTT	CASSAPLGRGLTEAFF
NA	NA	TRBV28	TRBJ1-3	TGTGCCAGCAGTTTAGGCCCCCCGGGGGGCCATTATTTT	CASSLGPPGGHYF
NA	NA	TRBV7-7	TRBJ2-5	TGTGCTAGCAGCTTATCCCCAGGGGAGGAGACCCAGTACTTC	CASSLSPGEETQYF
NA	TRBD2	TRBV7-3	TRBJ2-1	TGTGCCAGCAGCTTATCGGGACTACAATACAATGAGCAGTTCTTC	CASSLSGLQYNEQFF
NA	TRBD1	TRBV29-1	TRBJ2-7	TGCAGCGCCGGACAGGTATACGAGCAGTACTTC	CSAGQVYEQYF
NA	TRBD1	TRBV9	TRBJ2-5	TGTGCCAGCAGCGTAGGAGGGGGCAGGACGGGAGAGACCCAGTACTTC	CASSVGGGRTGETQYF
NA	NA	TRBV9	TRBJ1-2	TGTGCCAGCAGCCCCGACTTGGGTGTAGTGGCTGGCTACACCTTC	CASSPDLGVVAGYTF
NA	NA	TRBV19	TRBJ1-2	TGTGCCAGTAGTATCTGGAGGGATGGCTACACCTTC	CASSIWRDGYTF
NA	TRBD2	TRBV7-3	TRBJ2-4	TGTGCCAGCAGCCCAGGGCGGGGGAGAACCAAAAACATTCAGTACTTC	CASSPGRGRTKNIQYF
once	NA	TRBV6-6	TRBJ2-2	TGTGCCAGCAGTCCACTAGCGAACACCGGGGAGCTGTTTTTT	CASSPLANTGELFF
NA	NA	TRBV7-6	TRBJ2-1	TGTGCCAGCAGCTTAGCGGGACAAGTCTACAATGAGCAGTTCTTC	CASSLAGQVYNEQFF
NA	TRBD1	TRBV27	TRBJ2-7	TGTGCCAGCAGTTTAGCAGGGGGCATACACGAGCAGTACTTC	CASSLAGGIHEQYF
NA	TRBD2	TRBV5-1	TRBJ2-2	TGCGCCAGCAGCCCCGGGACTAGCGGGGGGGTCTACGAGCATGGCGGGGAGCTGTTTTTT	CASSPGTSGGVYEHGGELFF
NA	NA	TRBV5-5	TRBJ1-2	TGTGCCAGCAGCTTGGCCAATGACAGGCGTGCTTATGACTATGGCTACACCTTC	CASSLANDRRAYDYGYTF
NA	NA	TRBV19	TRBJ1-6	TGTGCCAGTAGTATTAAAGGAACAGGGAGCTCCTATAATTCACCCCTCCACTTT	CASSIKGTGSSYNSPLHF
NA	TRBD2	TRBV15	TRBJ2-2	TGTGCCACCAGCACCCTAGGGAGGGACACCGGGGAGCTGTTTTTT	CATSTLGRDTGELFF
once	NA	TRBV11-2	TRBJ2-7	TGTGCCAGCAGCCCCCACCGCCAGGGAGGCACTACCGAGCAGTACTTC	CASSPHRQGGTTEQYF
NA	TRBD1	TRBV28	TRBJ1-4	TGTGCCAGCAGTTTATTACAGGGGGCGAAGGAAAAACTGTTTTTT	CASSLLQGAKEKLFF
NA	NA	TRBV7-8	TRBJ2-5	TGTGCCAGCAGCGTAGGACACGACCAAGAGACCCAGTACTTC	CASSVGHDQETQYF
few	NA	TRBV27	TRBJ1-2	TGTGCCAGCAGCACCATACAGGGATCTGGCTACACCTTC	CASSTIQGSGYTF
NA	TRBD2	TRBV7-6	TRBJ2-7	TGTGCCAGCAGCTTAGAGCGGGGGACCTACGAGCAGTACTTC	CASSLERGTYEQYF
NA	TRBD1	TRBV6-6	TRBJ1-2	TGTGCCAGCAGGGAAACCGGGACAGGGGGAAGTGGCTACACCTTC	CASRETGTGGSGYTF
NA	NA	TRBV27	TRBJ2-5	TGTGCCAGCAGTTCTACTGCCCTCCTCCTAGAGACCCAGTACTTC	CASSSTALLLETQYF
NA	NA	TRBV6-5	TRBJ2-5	TGTGCCAGCAGTTACTCGATAGGGGAAAGAATAGAGACCCAGTACTTC	CASSYSIGERIETQYF
NA	NA	TRBV19	TRBJ2-3	TGTGCCAGTAGCCAGGGTACGAGCACAGATACGCAGTATTTT	CASSQGTSTDTQYF
NA	TRBD1	TRBV7-2	TRBJ1-1	TGTGCCAGCAGCTCTTGGACAGGCTCGAACACTGAAGCTTTCTTT	CASSSWTGSNTEAFF
NA	NA	TRBV28	TRBJ1-2	TGTGCCAGCCATGCCGGGGAATATTATGGCTACACCTTC	CASHAGEYYGYTF
NA	TRBD2	TRBV19	TRBJ2-1	TGTGCCAGTAGTATAAGGAGGCTAGCGGGAGGTAATGAGCAGTTCTTC	CASSIRRLAGGNEQFF
NA	TRBD1	TRBV7-2	TRBJ1-5	TGTGCCAGCACCCTCAAACCGGACAGGGCTAGCAATCAGCCCCAGCATTTT	CASTLKPDRASNQPQHF
NA	NA	TRBV14	TRBJ1-2	TGTGCCAGCAGCCAAGGGGGGCCTGGCTATGGCTACACCTTC	CASSQGGPGYGYTF
few	NA	TRBV6-5	TRBJ2-5	TGTGCCAGCAGTTACTCGGGAGACCAAGAGACCCAGTACTTC	CASSYSGDQETQYF
few	NA	TRBV23-1	TRBJ1-1	TGCGCCGTAAGAAAGAACCGGGACACCAATCCCTTCACCCCTGCAGCTATGAACACTGAAGCTTTCTTT	CAVRKNRDTNPFTPAAMNTEAFF
NA	NA	TRBV18	TRBJ1-1	TGTGCCAGCTCACCAGCAGCGCAGGGCGGCACTGAAGCTTTCTTT	CASSPAAQGGTEAFF
once	TRBD1	TRBV14	TRBJ1-2	TGTGCCAGCAGCGCGCCCGGGACAGGGGGCTTTGGCTACACCTTC	CASSAPGTGGFGYTF
NA	TRBD1	TRBV9	TRBJ1-4	TGTGCCAGCAGCGGGGACAGGCGGGGTGAAAAACTGTTTTTT	CASSGDRRGEKLFF
NA	TRBD1	TRBV6-1	TRBJ1-1	TGTGCCAGCAGTCGCAGACAGGGAGTGAACACTGAAGCTTTCTTT	CASSRRQGVNTEAFF
NA	TRBD1	TRBV6-1	TRBJ2-1	TGTGCCAGCAGTGACCGGGACAGACAATACAATGAGCAGTTCTTC	CASSDRDRQYNEQFF
NA	TRBD1	TRBV19	TRBJ2-7	TGTGCCAGTAGTACTTCCCGACAGGGGGACTACGAGCAGTACTTC	CASSTSRQGDYEQYF
NA	TRBD1	TRBV19	TRBJ1-5	TGTGCCAGTATAGCCCCCGGACAGGGATACAATCAGCCCCAGCATTTT	CASIAPGQGYNQPQHF
NA	NA	TRBV6-1	TRBJ1-1	TGTGCCAGCAGCCCTACCACGAACACTGAAGCTTTCTTT	CASSPTTNTEAFF
NA	NA	TRBV27	TRBJ1-2	TGTGCCAACAGTTTATCCCCTGACAGAGACTTCTATGGCTACACCTTC	CANSLSPDRDFYGYTF
few	TRBD1	TRBV7-6	TRBJ2-7	TGTGCCAGCAGCTTAGAGGGACAGCCTTCCTACGAGCAGTACTTC	CASSLEGQPSYEQYF
NA	NA	TRBV7-2	TRBJ1-2	TGTGCCAGCAGCCCGAGGGGGTCTATGGGCTATGGCTACACCTTC	CASSPRGSMGYGYTF
once	TRBD2	TRBV27	TRBJ2-7	TGTGCCAGCAGTTGGGGACGGGGCGGGAGCTACGAGCAGTACTTC	CASSWGRGGSYEQYF
NA	NA	TRBV6-5	TRBJ1-2	TGTGCCAGCAGTCTTGACGGACTCTATGGCTACACCTTC	CASSLDGLYGYTF
NA	NA	TRBV7-9	TRBJ1-1	TGTGCCAGCAGGTATTTGAACACTGAAGCTTTCTTT	CASRYLNTEAFF